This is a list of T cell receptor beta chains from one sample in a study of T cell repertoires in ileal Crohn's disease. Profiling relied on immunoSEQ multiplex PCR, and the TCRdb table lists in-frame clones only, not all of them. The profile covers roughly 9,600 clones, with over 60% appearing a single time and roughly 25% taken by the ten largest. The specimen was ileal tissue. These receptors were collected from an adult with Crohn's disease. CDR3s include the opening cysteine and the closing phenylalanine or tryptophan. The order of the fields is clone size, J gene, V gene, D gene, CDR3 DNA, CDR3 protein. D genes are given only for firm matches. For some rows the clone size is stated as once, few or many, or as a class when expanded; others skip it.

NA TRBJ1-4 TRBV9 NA TGTGCCAGCAGCGTAGGAGCTGGTAATGAAAAACTGTTTTTT CASSVGAGNEKLFF
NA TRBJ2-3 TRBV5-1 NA TGCGCCAGCAGCTTGGGGGACATTTCTAGCACAGATACGCAGTATTTT CASSLGDISSTDTQYF
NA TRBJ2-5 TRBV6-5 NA TGTGCCAGCAGTTACTCGACGAGAGCAGGCAAGCAGTACTTC CASSYSTRAGKQYF
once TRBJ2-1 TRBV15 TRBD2 TGTGCCACTTGCTTTGGCGGGAGTTTCAATGAGCAGTTCTTC CATCFGGSFNEQFF
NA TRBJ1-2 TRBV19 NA TGTGCCAGCATCTCCCAGGGCAGCCATGGCTACACCTTC CASISQGSHGYTF
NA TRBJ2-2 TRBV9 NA TGTGCCAGCAGCGTTCTGTCGAGCGGGGAGCTGTTTTTT CASSVLSSGELFF
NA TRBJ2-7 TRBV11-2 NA TGTGCCAGCAGCTTAGGGTCTGCGAGCTCCTACGAGCAGTACTTC CASSLGSASSYEQYF
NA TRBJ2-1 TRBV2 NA TGTGCCAGCAGCGACGTCGGGGGGCGCTACAATGAGCAGTTCTTC CASSDVGGRYNEQFF
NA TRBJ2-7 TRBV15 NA TGTGCCACCAGCAGAGCACTTACAGGGTACGAGCAGTACTTC CATSRALTGYEQYF
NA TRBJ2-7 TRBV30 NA TGTGCCTGGAGTGTATTATCTTACGAGCAGTACTTC CAWSVLSYEQYF
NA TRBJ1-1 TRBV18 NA TGTGCCAGCTCGCTGGGGGCCGTGAACACTGAAGCTTTCTTT CASSLGAVNTEAFF
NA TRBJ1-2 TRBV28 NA TGTGCCAGCAGTTTAGACAGTGCTAACTATGGCTACACCTTC CASSLDSANYGYTF
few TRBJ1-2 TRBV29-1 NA TGCAGCGTCACCAGGGAATTGGATGGCTACACCTTC CSVTRELDGYTF
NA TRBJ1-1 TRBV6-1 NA TGTGCCAGCAGTGAAGCTTATGTAACTGAAGCTTTCTTT CASSEAYVTEAFF
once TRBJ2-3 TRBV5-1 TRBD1 TGCGCCAGCAGCTTAGGGACAGGGAGATCCACAGATACGCAGTATTTT CASSLGTGRSTDTQYF
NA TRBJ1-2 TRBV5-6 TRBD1 TGTGCCAGCAGCGCCGGGACAGGGAGGTACGAAAATGGCTACACCTTC CASSAGTGRYENGYTF
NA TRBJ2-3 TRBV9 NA TGTGCCAGCAGCGTAGTTGTTAGCGGATCTAGCACAGATACGCAGTATTTT CASSVVVSGSSTDTQYF
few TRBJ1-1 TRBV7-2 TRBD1 TGTGCCAGCAGCCCCCGACAGGGTTCGAACACTGAAGCTTTCTTT CASSPRQGSNTEAFF
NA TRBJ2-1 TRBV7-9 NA TGTGCCAGCAGCCCCCTTGGGTCCGGGGGAAACAATGAGCAGTTCTTC CASSPLGSGGNNEQFF
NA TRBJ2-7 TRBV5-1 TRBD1 TGCGCCAGCAGCTCCTGGGACAGGGAGCACCGGCAGTACTTC CASSSWDREHRQYF
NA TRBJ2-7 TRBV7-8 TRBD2 TGTGCCAGCAGCCAACTAGCGGCCGAGCAGTACTTC CASSQLAAEQYF
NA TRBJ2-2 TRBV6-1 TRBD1 TGTGCCAGCAGTTCCGGGACAGTAAACACCGGGGAGCTGTTTTTT CASSSGTVNTGELFF
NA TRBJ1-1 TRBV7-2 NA TGTGCCAGCAGCTTAGTCCAGGCATCGAACACTGAAGCTTTCTTT CASSLVQASNTEAFF
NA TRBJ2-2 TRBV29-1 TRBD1 TGCAGCGTCAAACAGGGGGGCGAGTCCGGGGAGCTGTTTTTT CSVKQGGESGELFF
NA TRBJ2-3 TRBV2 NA TGTGCCAGCAGCCCCCCATCCAGCACAGGCGATACGCAGTATTTT CASSPPSSTGDTQYF
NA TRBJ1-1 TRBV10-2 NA TGCGCCAGCAGTGGCAGGTCGGCGAACACTGAAGCTTTCTTT CASSGRSANTEAFF
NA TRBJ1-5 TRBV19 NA TGTGCCAGTAAACCCACAGGTAATAGCAATCAGCCCCAGCATTTT CASKPTGNSNQPQHF
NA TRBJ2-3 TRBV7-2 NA TGTGCCAGCAGCTTAGAGGCGGCCCTAGGAGATACGCAGTATTTT CASSLEAALGDTQYF
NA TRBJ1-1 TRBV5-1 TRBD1 TGCGCCAGCAGCTCGACAGGGGGCAACACTGAAGCTTTCTTT CASSSTGGNTEAFF
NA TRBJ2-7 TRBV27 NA TGTGCCAGCAGTTTAGAGATGACAGGTTCCTACGAGCAGTACTTC CASSLEMTGSYEQYF
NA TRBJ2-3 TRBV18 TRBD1 TGTGCCAGCTCACCCTACGGGACAGGGGGTTTAGCTACGCAGTATTTT CASSPYGTGGLATQYF
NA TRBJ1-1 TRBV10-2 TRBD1 TGCGCCAGCAACACAGGGGGGTCTGAAGCTTTCTTT CASNTGGSEAFF
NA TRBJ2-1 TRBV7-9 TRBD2 TGTGCCAGCAGCTTAGGCGCGGGAGAAATCTACAATGAGCAGTTCTTC CASSLGAGEIYNEQFF
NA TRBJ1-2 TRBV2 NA TGTGCCAGCAGTGAGTCAGGGTTGAATCGGGGCTACACCTTC CASSESGLNRGYTF
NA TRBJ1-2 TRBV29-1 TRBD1 TGCAGCGTTTACCGGACAGGGGGTTATGGCTACACCTTC CSVYRTGGYGYTF
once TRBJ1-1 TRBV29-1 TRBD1 TGCAGCGCACAAGGGGGACAGGGGAAGACTGAAGCTTTCTTT CSAQGGQGKTEAFF
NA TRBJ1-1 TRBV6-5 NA TGTGCCAGCAGTGAACCGGACACTGAAGCTTTCTTT CASSEPDTEAFF
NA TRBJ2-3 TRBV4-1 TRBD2 TGCGCCAGCAGCCAGTCCGGGACTACCACAGATACGCAGTATTTT CASSQSGTTTDTQYF
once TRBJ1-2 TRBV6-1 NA TGTGCCAGCAGTGTTTCCCCCGGGGGAAACTATGGCTACACCTTC CASSVSPGGNYGYTF